The clone carrying this T cell receptor beta chain appeared a few times. The primer mix had 60 Vbeta and 13 Jbeta primers. Clones were sequenced by immunoSEQ multiplex PCR, and TCRdb holds only the in-frame ones, with some missing. The sample lists roughly 50,000 clones; just under 75% were seen once. The sample comes from a study of cytomegalovirus exposure and HLA in healthy donors. The CDR3 is 15 amino acids. The germline CDR1 and CDR2 sequences are SGHRS and YFSETQ. The V and J ends lost 1 base and 3 bases respectively, with 13 bases between them. V and J are TRBV5-1 and TRBJ1-1; a weak D match, TRBD1 (6 bases). This TCR was recovered from a man younger than 45 in good health and CMV-seropositive. Input material: PBMCs. The CDR3 nucleotides are TGCGCCAGCAGCTTGACAGGGAGCATCGACACTGAAGCTTTCTTT. Amino acid sequence: CASSLTGSIDTEAFF.